Below are 2 T cell receptor beta chains sequenced from a single sample in a study of cytomegalovirus exposure and HLA in healthy donors. The study ran its PCR with 60 Vbeta and 13 Jbeta primers. Clones were sequenced by immunoSEQ multiplex PCR, and TCRdb holds only the in-frame ones, with some missing. The table shows over 130,000 clones, with around 79% occurring only once. Sequencing was done on a sample of PBMCs. These receptors originate from a human donor in good health.

CDR3 nucleotides: TGTGCCAGCAGCCAAGATCCGGGGGACAATGAGCAGTTCTTC. As protein: CASSQDPGDNEQFF. This chain joins TRBV14 and TRBJ2-1; the D gene is possibly TRBD2 (6 bases). The CDR3 is 14 amino acids. Germline assignment: CDR1 SGHDN and CDR2 FVKESK. The ends were cut back, 0 bases at V and 5 bases at J, with 8 bases in the middle.

CDR3 protein: CASSPDRVAGELFF. CDR3 coding DNA: TGTGCCAGCAGCCCAGACAGGGTTGCCGGGGAGCTGTTTTTT. The chain has TRBV7-7 and TRBJ2-2, with TRBD1 matching over 7 bases. V shed 5 bases, J shed 6 bases, and the junction held 6 bases outside the gene matches. The CDR3 has 14 residues. Germline lookup yields CDR1 SSHAT and CDR2 FNYEAQ (reference sequence).